These 16 T cell receptor beta chains share one sample of origin, sequenced in a study of blood T cell repertoires in COVID-19. Sequencing was performed with immunoSEQ multiplex PCR; in TCRdb, only in-frame clones are kept and a portion is missing. Of over 75,000 clones in the sample, approximately 82% were seen once. Sequencing was done on a sample of peripheral blood. All receptors derive from a human donor in a cohort sampled during active COVID-19.

This clone was detected once. The chain uses TRBV6-1 and TRBJ1-5, with D uncertain. V lost 3 bases and J 6 bases, leaving 12 bases between the germline ends. This CDR3 region has 14 residues. Germline values: CDR1 MNHNS, CDR2 SASEGT. The CDR3 DNA follows: TGTGCCAGCAGTGATGAAACATTTGCTCAGCCCCAGCATTTT. As protein: CASSDETFAQPQHF.

This chain connects TRBV5-1 to TRBJ1-1, with D perhaps matching TRBD1 (5 bases). The CDR3 has 13 amino acids. Trimming removed 4 bases at V and 7 bases at J, with 14 bases between. CDR1 and CDR2 from the germline V gene are SGHRS and YFSETQ. The CDR3, as DNA: TGCGCCAGCAGCGTGACTAGACAGAGTGAAGCTTTCTTT. Protein sequence: CASSVTRQSEAFF.

This sequence joins TRBV11-2 and TRBJ2-5, with D possibly TRBD1 on 5 matching bases. The CDR3 contains 18 residues. Germline CDR1 SGHAT, CDR2 FQNNGV. V lost 1 base and J lost 5, with 23 bases in between. DNA for the CDR3: TGTGCCAGCAGCTTAGGAACAGGATTCTTTTTGGGGCAGGAGACCCAGTACTTC. Protein: CASSLGTGFFLGQETQYF.

This chain links TRBV27 with TRBJ1-1; 8 nucleotides line up with TRBD1. Germline CDR1 and CDR2: MNHEY and SMNVEV (reference sequence). The CDR3 is made up of 13 amino acids. Losses at the gene ends were 5 bases for V and 5 bases for J; bases not matched to a gene: 4. CDR3 in DNA: TGTGCCAGCAGTCCGTACAGGGGGACTGAAGCTTTCTTT. Residues: CASSPYRGTEAFF.

The chain has TRBV3-1 (or the pseudogene TRBV3-2) and TRBJ2-1; 13 positions agree with TRBD2. The CDR3 contains 17 residues. Germline V gene sequence: CDR1 LGHDT, CDR2 YNNKEL (reference sequence). V shed 3 bases and J 8 bases; nucleotides not matched to a gene: 10. The CDR3 nucleotides are TGTGCCAGCAGCCATTTCCGGACTAGCGGGAGTGGGGATGAGCAGTTCTTC. Protein: CASSHFRTSGSGDEQFF.

This clone has more than one count but fewer than ten. The gene calls are TRBV28 and TRBJ1-1; D unresolved. The CDR3 is made up of 11 amino acids. The germline CDR1 and CDR2 sequences are MDHEN and SYDVKM. V was cut by 3 bases and J by 10 bases, with 9 bases left in between. In nucleotides, the CDR3 is TGTGCCAGCAGTTTTCGGGATTCAGCTTTCTTT. Its protein product is CASSFRDSAFF.

This chain uses TRBV15 with TRBJ1-5, with 9 bases aligning to TRBD1. The germline V gene encodes CDR1 LNHNV and CDR2 YYDKDF (reference sequence). J gave up 5 bases and V 6 bases, and 11 bases lay outside the gene matches. CDR3 length: 16 amino acids. The CDR3 DNA is TGTGCCACCAGTCCCATACCCGGGACAGGGTATCAGCCCCAGCATTTT. Translated, it gives CATSPIPGTGYQPQHF.

This chain joins TRBV29-1 and TRBJ2-7, with 8 bases aligning to TRBD1. Germline loops: CDR1 SQVTM, CDR2 ANQGSEA. V dropped 0 bases and J dropped 3; count of bases not matched to a gene: 7. The CDR3 length is 15 residues. In DNA form, the CDR3 reads TGCAGCGTTGAAGATCTTCGAGACAGGGGCTACGAGCAGTACTTC. It encodes CSVEDLRDRGYEQYF.

V gene TRBV4-3 combines with J gene TRBJ2-1, with a possible D match to TRBD2 (6 bases). The germline V and J ends were trimmed by 0 bases and 5 bases, with 8 bases remaining between them. The CDR3 totals 14 residues. CDR1 and CDR2 (germline): LGHNA, YSLEER. CDR3 nucleotides: TGCGCCAGCAGCCAAGAGGCGGGGAACAATGAGCAGTTCTTC. It is translated as CASSQEAGNNEQFF.

The rearrangement uses TRBV2 and TRBJ2-7; 7 bases agree with TRBD1. Germline assignment: CDR1 SNHLY and CDR2 FYNNEI. V lost 6 bases to trimming and J lost 4 bases; unmatched junction nucleotides: 9. CDR3 size: 14 residues. For the CDR3, the DNA is TGTGCCAGCAGGTTCGGGACAGCTCAATACGAGCAGTACTTC. It translates to CASRFGTAQYEQYF.

This clone was counted between two and nine times. The V and J genes are TRBV5-1 and TRBJ2-1; 9 bases match TRBD2. CDR1 and CDR2 (germline): SGHRS, YFSETQ. Trimming removed 1 base from V and 1 base from J; junction bases left unmatched: 3. This CDR3 spans 16 amino acids. CDR3 in DNA: TGCGCCAGCAGCTTGCGACTAGCGGCGTCCTACAATGAGCAGTTCTTC. Translation: CASSLRLAASYNEQFF.

This clone was picked up one time. V gene TRBV3-1 (or the pseudogene TRBV3-2) combines with J gene TRBJ2-5; D is undetermined. V shed 0 bases and J shed 2 bases, with 13 bases lying between them. The CDR3 sequence is 16 residues long. Germline V gene sequence: CDR1 LGHDT, CDR2 YNNKEL (reference sequence). The CDR3 DNA sequence: TGTGCCAGCAGCCAAGACCTGGCTAGTCGGCAAGAGACCCAGTACTTC. The encoded protein is CASSQDLASRQETQYF.

This clone has just a few counts. The chain combines TRBV11-3 with TRBJ1-1, with D unresolved. Trimming cost V 3 bases and J 0 bases, with 5 bases left between them. Germline loops: CDR1 SGHNT, CDR2 YENEEA. The CDR3 spans 13 residues. As DNA, the CDR3 is TGTGCCAGCAGCTTCAACATGAACACTGAAGCTTTCTTT. It specifies CASSFNMNTEAFF.

The chain employs TRBV18 and TRBJ1-1, with 7 bases matching TRBD1. There are 17 residues in the CDR3. The trim removed 6 bases at V and 0 bases at J, leaving 13 bases unmatched. Germline values: CDR1 KGHSH, CDR2 LQKENI. The CDR3 loop reads CASSQQTQGPVNTEAFF. Written as DNA, the CDR3 is TGTGCCAGCTCTCAACAGACACAGGGGCCCGTGAACACTGAAGCTTTCTTT.

The chain couples TRBV4-1 to TRBJ2-7; 10 nucleotides match TRBD1. Germline V gene data show CDR1 as MGHRA and CDR2 as YSYEKL. This CDR3 region has 15 residues. V was clipped by 3 bases and J by 4 bases; unmatched bases: 6. The CDR3 here is CASSQGDRGVYEQYF. CDR3 coding DNA: TGCGCCAGCAGCCAGGGGGACAGGGGTGTGTACGAGCAGTACTTC.

This chain links TRBV18 with TRBJ2-1, with TRBD2 identical over 11 bases. This CDR3 is 15 amino acids long. Germline V CDR1 and CDR2: KGHSH, LQKENI. V gave up 3 bases and J gave up 2 bases; unmatched junction bases: 0. CDR3 nucleotides: TGTGCCAGCTCACCGGGACTAGCGGCCTACAATGAGCAGTTCTTC. This encodes CASSPGLAAYNEQFF.